This T cell receptor (beta chain) was captured in a study of blood T cell repertoires in COVID-19. Whole-study context: Specimens from acute and convalescent COVID-19 originated in the United States, Italy and Spain.

This clone was recorded once. Here immunoSEQ multiplex PCR was the method, and the copy in TCRdb shows in-frame clones only, minus some. The sample contains some 390,000 clones, 80% to 90% of which appear only once. With 5 bases clipped from V and 6 bases from J, the junction kept 11 bases outside the gene matches. The germline gives CDR1 MDHEN, CDR2 SYDVKM. The CDR3 has 16 residues. The sequencing sample was made of peripheral blood. The source is an older woman with COVID-19, enrolled during active disease. The genes are TRBV28 and TRBJ1-1; TRBD1 agrees at 11 bases. The CDR3 DNA reads TGTGCCAGCAGTGCATCTGTGGGGACAGGGGGATCTGAAGCTTTCTTT. The encoded protein is CASSASVGTGGSEAFF.